This T cell receptor (beta chain) comes out of a study of cytomegalovirus exposure and HLA in healthy donors. Study conclusions and caveats: Among TCR sequences, most were rare, though some public TCRs appeared in many donors. According to the study, about 180 TCR beta chains were cytomegalovirus-associated.

As to this clone: Its antigen is unidentified.

The CDR3 is 17 residues long. The V and J ends lost 7 bases and 0 bases, in that order; junction bases with no gene match: 12. Germline V gives CDR1 LNHDA, CDR2 SQIVND (reference sequence). Here immunoSEQ multiplex PCR was the method, and the copy in TCRdb shows in-frame clones only, minus some. The sample has more than 110,000 clones, less than 90% seen once. The chain recombines TRBV19 with TRBJ1-1; 9 bases are shared with TRBD1. This TCR derives from a man younger than 35 in good health and CMV-seronegative. Sequencing was performed on PBMCs. The DNA of the CDR3 is TGTGCCAGTATCGTTGGGGACAGGGACGGCGTGAACACTGAAGCTTTCTTT. The encoded protein is CASIVGDRDGVNTEAFF.